Only one count was recorded for the clone carrying this TCR beta chain. Germline CDR1 KGHSH, CDR2 LQKENI. The ends lost 3 bases at V and 2 bases at J; junction bases unmatched: 10. This CDR3 has 19 residues. Some clones are missing from TCRdb's copy, which holds only in-frame ones; the method was immunoSEQ multiplex PCR. The table includes roughly 250,000 clones, 87% detected once. This sample is drawn from a study of blood T cell repertoires in COVID-19. This TCR derives from a man in his 60s who had recovered from COVID-19. This sequence joins TRBV18 and TRBJ2-6; TRBD1 matches at 10 bases. Sequencing was carried out using peripheral blood. CDR3 region: CASSPFEGTGDTGANVLTF. DNA of the CDR3: TGTGCCAGCTCACCCTTCGAGGGGACAGGGGATACTGGGGCCAACGTCCTGACTTTC. The variable domain in full, completed from reference TRBV18 and TRBJ2-6, reads NAGVMQNPRHLVRRRGQEARLRCSPMKGHSHVYWYRQLPEEGLKFMVYLQKENIIDESGMPKERFSAEFPKEGPSILRIQQVVRGDSAAYFCASSPFEGTGDTGANVLTFGAGSRLTVL.